Shown below are 5 T cell receptor beta chains from a single sample sequenced in a study of blood T cell repertoires in COVID-19. Profiled with immunoSEQ multiplex PCR; TCRdb holds only in-frame clones, not every one. This sample has 380,000 or so clones, with 89% found just once. The sequencing input was peripheral blood. The receptors shown here come from a man between 35 and 55 years old with acute or convalescent COVID-19.

The CDR3 nucleotides read TGTGCCAGCAGCAGGGGCAGTCAGAGTTCACCCCTCCACTTT. This encodes CASSRGSQSSPLHF. The chain uses TRBV6-2 or TRBV6-3 and TRBJ1-6; a possible D gene is TRBD1 (6 bases). The CDR3 sequence is 14 residues long. The V gene lost 6 bases and the J gene lost 9 bases, with 15 bases spanning the gap. Germline V gene sequence: CDR1 MNHEY, CDR2 SVGEGT.

V is TRBV10-1 and J is TRBJ2-3; D not resolved. Germline V CDR1 and CDR2: WNHNN, SYGVQD (reference sequence). Deletions cut 0 bases from V and 4 bases from J, with 2 bases between. The CDR3 covers 12 residues. The chain's CDR3 is CASSESADTQYF. Written as DNA, the CDR3 is TGCGCCAGCAGTGAGTCCGCAGATACGCAGTATTTT.

The chain combines TRBV5-1 with TRBJ1-2, with D unclear. This CDR3 contains 15 residues. Trimming took off 0 bases at V and 3 bases at J, with 12 bases between the two ends. Germline V CDR1 and CDR2: SGHRS, YFSETQ. CDR3 sequence: CASSLDGLLDYGYTF. The CDR3 DNA reads TGCGCCAGCAGCTTGGATGGCCTCCTCGACTATGGCTACACCTTC.

This chain uses TRBV5-8 with TRBJ2-1; no definite D call. V gave up 0 bases and J gave up 1 base, with 5 bases separating them. CDR1 SGHTS and CDR2 YDEGEE come from the germline V gene. This CDR3 contains 14 residues. The chain's CDR3 is CASSLGRSYNEQFF. CDR3 nucleotides: TGTGCCAGCAGCTTGGGTCGGTCCTACAATGAGCAGTTCTTC.

The chain couples TRBV9 to TRBJ2-6; 7 bases match TRBD1. Germline-derived CDR1 and CDR2 are SGDLS and YYNGEE. The CDR3 has 16 amino acids. After removal of 3 bases from V and 1 base from J, the junction contained 4 bases not matched to a gene. This CDR3 is CASSGQGSSGANVLTF. As DNA, the CDR3 is TGTGCCAGCAGCGGACAGGGCTCGTCTGGGGCCAACGTCCTGACTTTC. Looking up the rest from reference TRBV9 and TRBJ2-6 gives the full variable domain: DSGVTQTPKHLITATGQRVTLRCSPRSGDLSVYWYQQSLDQGLQFLIQYYNGEERAKGNILERFSAQQFPDLHSELNLSSLELGDSALYFCASSGQGSSGANVLTFGAGSRLTVL.